Below, 25 T cell receptor beta chains from the same sample are listed, as sequenced in a study of PD-L1 blockade in urothelial cancer. Indicated time point: peripheral blood 6 weeks after treatment start. The repertoire was sequenced with immunoSEQ multiplex PCR; TCRdb's copy has only in-frame clones and lacks some. The sample carries about 66,000 clones, about 90% recorded once. This material consisted of PBMCs, taken around atezolizumab (anti-PD-L1) treatment. All receptors come from a man in his sixties with urothelial cancer.

CDR3 region: CASGDRQNTEAFF. In nucleotides, the CDR3 is TGCGCCAGCGGAGACAGGCAGAACACTGAAGCTTTCTTT. This chain links TRBV23-1 with TRBJ1-1; weak D call: TRBD1 (6 bases). TRBV23-1 is an open reading frame whose function is uncertain. V lost 8 bases to trimming and J lost 1 base, with 11 bases between them. This CDR3 spans 13 amino acids.

The V gene is TRBV18, the J gene TRBJ2-5; D perhaps matches TRBD2 (5 bases). Trimming stripped 3 bases from V and 5 bases from J, with 13 bases between. Germline loops: CDR1 KGHSH, CDR2 LQKENI. The CDR3 sequence is 14 residues long. For the CDR3, the DNA is TGTGCCAGCTCACCTGGACTTGGCGGGGAGACCCAGTACTTC. The encoded protein is CASSPGLGGETQYF.

V gene TRBV7-8 combines with J gene TRBJ1-5, with 11 bases lining up with TRBD1. The CDR3 sequence is 16 residues long. CDR1 is SGHVS, CDR2 FQNEAQ, per germline. Trimming removed 4 bases from V and 3 bases from J; junction bases left unmatched: 5. CDR3 sequence: CASSSDRGLVNQPQHF. Here the CDR3 DNA reads TGTGCCAGCAGCTCGGACAGGGGGCTAGTCAATCAGCCCCAGCATTTT.

The chain employs TRBV9 and TRBJ1-3; 10 bases map to TRBD1. V shed 4 bases, J shed 3 bases, and the junction held 4 bases outside the gene matches. Germline V gene lookup returns CDR1 SGDLS and CDR2 YYNGEE. CDR3 length: 15 residues. The CDR3 is CASSLDRGIGNTIYF. The DNA of the CDR3 is TGTGCCAGCAGCTTGGACAGGGGGATTGGAAACACCATATATTTT.

V usage is TRBV5-1 and J usage is TRBJ2-7, with 7 bases identical to TRBD2. After removal of 0 bases from V and 3 bases from J, the junction contained 6 bases not matched to a gene. CDR1 is SGHRS and CDR2 is YFSETQ in the germline V gene. The CDR3 covers 15 residues. The DNA for the CDR3 is TGCGCCAGCAGCTTGGAAGCTAGCGGATACTACGAGCAGTACTTC. Protein: CASSLEASGYYEQYF.

This chain connects TRBV27 to TRBJ1-2; 8 bases match TRBD1. This CDR3 has 13 residues. V lost 5 bases and J lost 4; bases outside the gene matches: 3. Germline-derived CDR1 and CDR2 are MNHEY and SMNVEV (reference sequence). CDR3 residues: CASSLTGGYGYTF. For the CDR3, the DNA is TGTGCCAGCAGTCTCACAGGGGGCTATGGCTACACCTTC.

The rearrangement links TRBV6-1 to TRBJ2-1, with D possibly being TRBD2 (6 bases). V lost 6 bases, J lost 6 bases, and 9 bases lay in between. Germline V gene lookup returns CDR1 MNHNS and CDR2 SASEGT. The CDR3 loop spans 12 amino acids. CDR3 protein: CASRGGGNEQFF. The CDR3 coding sequence is TGTGCCAGCAGGGGGGGAGGCAATGAGCAGTTCTTC.

The chain employs TRBV9 and TRBJ2-1; D is perhaps TRBD2 (6 bases). CDR1 is SGDLS and CDR2 is YYNGEE in the germline V gene. This CDR3 has 17 residues. The V end was cut by 3 bases, the J end by 7 bases, with 23 bases between. The CDR3 protein is CASSAELLANSGNEQFF. The CDR3 coding sequence is TGTGCCAGCAGCGCGGAATTACTAGCCAACTCGGGAAATGAGCAGTTCTTC.

The gene calls are TRBV7-2 and TRBJ1-2, with 11 bases lining up with TRBD1. Germline lookup yields CDR1 SGHTA and CDR2 FQGNSA. This CDR3 is 14 amino acids long. Trimming removed 4 bases from V and 7 bases from J; junction bases left unmatched: 5. CDR3 in amino acids: CASSSGQGAGGYTF. CDR3 bases: TGTGCCAGCAGCTCCGGACAGGGGGCGGGTGGCTACACCTTC.

The CDR3 DNA reads TGTGCCTGGATTGGGGGGAAGGCTGGCTACACCTTC. Translated: CAWIGGKAGYTF. The chain uses TRBV30 and TRBJ1-2, with a possible D match to TRBD1 (5 bases). V lost 4 bases and J 7 bases, leaving 13 bases between the germline ends. Germline lookup yields CDR1 GTSNPN and CDR2 SVGIG (reference sequence). The CDR3 has 12 residues.

The rearrangement links TRBV7-9 to TRBJ2-3; D is perhaps TRBD2 (6 bases). The V end lost 6 bases, the J end lost 2 bases, and 15 bases lay between the germline ends. The CDR3 is made up of 15 amino acids. Germline loops: CDR1 SEHNR, CDR2 FQNEAQ (reference sequence). The CDR3 is CASSLVLASTDTQYF. For the CDR3, the DNA is TGTGCCAGCAGTCTCGTACTAGCCTCCACAGATACGCAGTATTTT.

The chain links TRBV10-2 to TRBJ1-1; TRBD1 might be the D (6 bases). Trimming stripped 6 bases from V and 7 bases from J, with 21 bases between. Germline V gene sequence: CDR1 WSHSY, CDR2 SAAADI. There are 15 residues in the CDR3. The CDR3 protein is CASRNRDTWGREAFF. CDR3 bases: TGCGCCAGCAGAAACCGGGACACTTGGGGCCGTGAAGCTTTCTTT.

The genes are TRBV6-6 and TRBJ2-7; D gene ambiguous. Trimming took off 4 bases at V and 7 bases at J, with 11 bases between the two ends. This CDR3 is built from 12 residues. Germline loops: CDR1 MNHNY, CDR2 SVGAGI (reference sequence). The CDR3 nucleotides read TGTGCCAGCAGTTCGGTGGCGCGGGAGCAGTACTTC. Its protein is CASSSVAREQYF.

The J gene is TRBJ2-5, the V gene TRBV6-5, with 9 bases that match TRBD1. Germline V gene lookup returns CDR1 MNHEY and CDR2 SVGAGI. The CDR3 is 13 residues long. Unmatched junction bases numbered 4, after V lost 6 bases and J lost 5 bases. As DNA, the CDR3 is TGTGCCAGCAGCGAAACAGGGGGCGAGACCCAGTACTTC. It is translated as CASSETGGETQYF.

The genes are TRBV9 and TRBJ2-1, with D hard to call. The CDR3 has 14 residues. The V gene lost 0 bases and the J gene lost 3 bases, with 7 bases spanning the gap. Germline CDR1 SGDLS, CDR2 YYNGEE. CDR3 sequence (DNA): TGTGCCAGCAGCGTAGGGGCAGACTACAATGAGCAGTTCTTC. This translates into CASSVGADYNEQFF.

This CDR3 is CASSQDPWGLAGNEQFF. CDR3 nucleotides: TGCGCCAGCAGCCAAGATCCTTGGGGCCTAGCGGGAAATGAGCAGTTCTTC. The chain is built from TRBV4-1 and TRBJ2-1; 9 nucleotides agree with TRBD2. The V segment lost 0 bases and the J segment 7 bases; nucleotides outside the gene matches: 10. The CDR3 sequence is 17 residues long. From germline, CDR1 is MGHRA and CDR2 YSYEKL.

The chain joins TRBV5-4 to TRBJ2-2, with TRBD1 matching over 9 bases. The J segment lost 7 bases and the V segment lost 3 bases, leaving 7 bases of the junction unmatched. CDR1 and CDR2 (germline): SGHNT, YYREEE (reference sequence). The length of the CDR3 is 15 residues. As DNA, the CDR3 is TGTGCCAGCAGCTCCGGGACAGGGAGAGGCGGGGAGCTGTTTTTT. This encodes CASSSGTGRGGELFF.

V and J are TRBV7-3 and TRBJ2-5; the match to TRBD1 covers 8 bases. After removal of 4 bases from V and 3 bases from J, the junction contained 4 bases not matched to a gene. The CDR3 spans 14 residues. CDR1 is SGHTA and CDR2 is FQGTGA in the germline V gene. CDR3 sequence reads: CASSWTGREETQYF. The CDR3 coding sequence is TGTGCCAGCAGCTGGACAGGGCGGGAAGAGACCCAGTACTTC.

The gene calls are TRBV28 and TRBJ1-2; no reliable D call. The CDR3 loop spans 12 amino acids. V was trimmed by 6 bases and J by 10 bases, leaving 15 bases between them. In germline, CDR1 is MDHEN, CDR2 SYDVKM. This chain's CDR3 is CASRLGQVDYTF. In DNA form, the CDR3 reads TGTGCCAGCAGACTGGGCCAGGTAGACTACACCTTC.

The chain links TRBV9 to TRBJ2-3; 10 nucleotides align to TRBD2. V lost 3 bases, J lost 4 bases, and 5 bases stayed unmatched. CDR3 length: 15 amino acids. In germline, CDR1 is SGDLS, CDR2 YYNGEE. CDR3 loop: CASSAGLAEPDTQYF. CDR3 nucleotides: TGTGCCAGCAGCGCCGGACTAGCGGAACCAGATACGCAGTATTTT. Supplemented by reference TRBV9 and TRBJ2-3, the full variable domain reads DSGVTQTPKHLITATGQRVTLRCSPRSGDLSVYWYQQSLDQGLQFLIQYYNGEERAKGNILERFSAQQFPDLHSELNLSSLELGDSALYFCASSAGLAEPDTQYFGPGTRLTVL.

The rearrangement uses TRBV7-3 and TRBJ2-5, with 10 positions matching TRBD1. The CDR3 is 13 residues long. J was trimmed by 5 bases and V by 5 bases; bases with no gene match: 2. CDR1 SGHTA and CDR2 FQGTGA come from the germline V gene. CDR3 nucleotides: TGTGCCAGCAGCCTGGGACAGGGGGAGACCCAGTACTTC. This codes for CASSLGQGETQYF.

The CDR3 region is CASSTGQDYGYTF. The CDR3 DNA is TGCGCCAGCAGCACCGGACAGGACTATGGCTACACCTTC. V is TRBV5-1 and J is TRBJ1-2, with 7 nucleotides matching TRBD1. The CDR3 covers 13 residues. The ends lost 4 bases at V and 3 bases at J; junction bases unmatched: 3. Germline loops: CDR1 SGHRS, CDR2 YFSETQ.

The chain couples TRBV11-2 to TRBJ2-7, with D perhaps TRBD1 (5 bases). The V gene's germline CDR1 is SGHAT and CDR2 FQNNGV. V dropped 2 bases and J dropped 3 bases, with 14 bases sitting between them. The CDR3 has 15 amino acids. CDR3 nucleotides: TGTGCCAGCAGCTTAATAAGGGGATGGAGCTACGAGCAGTACTTC. Translating gives CASSLIRGWSYEQYF.

This clone came up once. This chain joins TRBV4-1 and TRBJ1-4; 7 bases are a match to TRBD1. The trim removed 4 bases at V and 6 bases at J, leaving 8 bases unmatched. Germline assignment: CDR1 MGHRA and CDR2 YSYEKL. This CDR3 comprises 15 residues. CDR3 protein: CASSRSPGQYEKLFF. CDR3 bases: TGCGCCAGCAGCCGCTCGCCGGGACAGTATGAAAAACTGTTTTTT.

This rearrangement joins TRBV9 to TRBJ2-2; the D gene is possibly TRBD2 (6 bases). V was trimmed by 3 bases and J by 1 base, leaving 7 bases between them. Germline lookup yields CDR1 SGDLS and CDR2 YYNGEE. The CDR3 has 14 residues. The CDR3 protein is CASSGGGNTGELFF. In DNA, the CDR3 is TGTGCCAGCAGCGGGGGAGGGAACACCGGGGAGCTGTTTTTT.